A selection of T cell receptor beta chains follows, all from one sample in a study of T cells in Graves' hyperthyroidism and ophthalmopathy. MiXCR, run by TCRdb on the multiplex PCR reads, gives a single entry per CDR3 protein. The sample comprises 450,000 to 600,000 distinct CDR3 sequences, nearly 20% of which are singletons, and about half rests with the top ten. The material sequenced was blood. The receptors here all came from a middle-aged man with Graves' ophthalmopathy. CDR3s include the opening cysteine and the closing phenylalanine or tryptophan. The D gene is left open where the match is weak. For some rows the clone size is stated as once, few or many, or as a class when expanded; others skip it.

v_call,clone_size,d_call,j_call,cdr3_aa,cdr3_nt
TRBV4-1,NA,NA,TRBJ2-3,CASSQGPGSYTDTQYF,TGCGCCAGCAGCCAAGGGCCGGGATCTTACACAGATACGCAGTATTTT
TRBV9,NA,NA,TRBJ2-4,CASSVGGRVGNIQYF,TGTGCCAGCAGCGTAGGAGGCAGGGTGGGAAACATTCAGTACTTC
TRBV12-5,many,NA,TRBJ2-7,CASGYGQGEQYF,TGTGCTAGTGGTTACGGTCAAGGGGAGCAGTACTTC
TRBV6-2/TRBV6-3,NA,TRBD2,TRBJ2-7,CASSVSGGLDEQYF,TGTGCCAGCAGCGTTAGCGGGGGGCTGGACGAGCAGTACTTC
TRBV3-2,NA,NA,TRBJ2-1,CASSQEGQVAYNEQFF,TGTGCCAGCAGCCAAGAAGGGCAGGTCGCCTACAATGAGCAGTTCTTC
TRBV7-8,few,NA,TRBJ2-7,CASSPIGRGQGEQYF,TGTGCCAGCAGCCCCATTGGCAGGGGACAAGGCGAGCAGTACTTC
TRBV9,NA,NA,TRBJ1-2,CASSGVGYGYTF,TGTGCCAGCAGCGGTGTGGGGTATGGCTACACCTTC
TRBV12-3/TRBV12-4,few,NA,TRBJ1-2,CASSVEANYGYTF,TGTGCCAGCAGCGTTGAGGCGAACTATGGCTACACCTTC
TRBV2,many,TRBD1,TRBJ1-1,CASGDRARTTEAFF,TGTGCCAGCGGAGACAGGGCCCGAACAACTGAAGCTTTCTTT
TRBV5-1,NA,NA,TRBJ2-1,CASSSGLLPSSYNEQFF,TGCGCCAGCAGCTCCGGACTACTACCTAGCTCCTACAATGAGCAGTTCTTC
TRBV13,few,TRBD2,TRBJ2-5,CASSLSGGPSQETQYF,TGTGCCAGCAGCCTTAGCGGGGGCCCTTCACAAGAGACCCAGTACTTC
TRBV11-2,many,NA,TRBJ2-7,CASSYSGRTYEQYF,TGTGCCAGCAGCTACTCAGGGAGGACCTACGAGCAGTACTTC
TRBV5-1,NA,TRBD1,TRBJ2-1,CASWDRGDEQFF,TGCGCCAGCTGGGACAGGGGTGATGAGCAGTTCTTC
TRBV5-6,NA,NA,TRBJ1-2,CASSSVGQIGYGYTF,TGTGCCAGCAGTTCTGTGGGGCAGATCGGCTATGGCTACACCTTC
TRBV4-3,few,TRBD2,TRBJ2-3,CASSPTGTSGSGDTQYF,TGCGCCAGCAGCCCAACCGGGACTAGCGGGAGTGGAGATACGCAGTATTTT
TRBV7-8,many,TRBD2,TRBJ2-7,CASSPTRGVSGRTEQYF,TGTGCCAGCAGCCCGACTCGGGGGGTAAGCGGGAGGACCGAGCAGTACTTC
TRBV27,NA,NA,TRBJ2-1,CASSFGSDEQLF,TGTGCCAGCAGTTTCGGGAGCGATGAGCAGCTCTTC
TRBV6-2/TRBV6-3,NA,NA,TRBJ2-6,CASRSSPVFSGASVLTF,TGTGCCAGCAGGTCGAGTCCGGTTTTCTCTGGGGCCAGCGTCCTGACTTTC
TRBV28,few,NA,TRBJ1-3,CASSSRALSGNTIYF,TGTGCCAGTTCGTCGCGGGCCCTCTCTGGAAACACCATATATTTT
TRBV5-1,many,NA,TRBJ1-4,CASSPGTTPATNEKLFF,TGCGCCAGCAGCCCCGGGACAACGCCCGCAACTAATGAAAAACTGTTTTTT
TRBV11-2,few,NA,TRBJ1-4,CASSLEGGSNEKLFF,TGTGCCAGCAGCTTAGAGGGGGGGTCTAATGAAAAACTGTTTTTT
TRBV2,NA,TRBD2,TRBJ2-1,CASRETGGGPNNEQFF,TGTGCCAGCAGGGAGACTGGCGGGGGGCCTAACAATGAGCAGTTCTTC
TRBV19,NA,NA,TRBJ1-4,CASARQAPEKLFF,TGTGCCAGTGCGCGACAGGCCCCTGAAAAACTGTTTTTT
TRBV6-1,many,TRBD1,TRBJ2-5,CASRHTGEETQYF,TGTGCCAGCAGACATACAGGGGAAGAGACCCAGTACTTC
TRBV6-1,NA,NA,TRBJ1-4,CASMRDRGEKLFF,TGTGCCAGCATGCGGGATAGGGGCGAAAAACTGTTTTTT
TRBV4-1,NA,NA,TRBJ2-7,CASSQEPAHPEQYF,TGCGCCAGCAGCCAAGAGCCGGCGCACCCCGAGCAGTACTTC
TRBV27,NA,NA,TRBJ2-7,CASSPGGAAYEQYF,TGTGCCAGCAGTCCAGGAGGAGCCGCCTACGAGCAGTACTTC
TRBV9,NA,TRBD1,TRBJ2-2,CASSPGQVTGEPFF,TGTGCCAGCAGCCCGGGACAGGTCACCGGGGAGCCGTTTTTT
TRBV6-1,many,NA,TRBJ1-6,CASSEEPPGTVTYNSPLHF,TGTGCCAGCAGTGAAGAACCCCCGGGGACCGTCACCTATAATTCACCCCTCCACTTT
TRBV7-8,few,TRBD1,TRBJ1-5,CASSLWGWMRQGPGSNQPQHF,TGTGCCAGCAGCTTATGGGGGTGGATGCGACAGGGGCCAGGGAGCAATCAGCCCCAGCATTTT
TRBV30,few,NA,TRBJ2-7,CAWGDTLWEQYF,TGTGCCTGGGGGGACACCCTCTGGGAGCAGTACTTC
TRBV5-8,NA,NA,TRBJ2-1,CASSSPGGTYNEQFF,TGTGCCAGCAGCTCGCCCGGGGGAACCTACAATGAGCAGTTCTTC
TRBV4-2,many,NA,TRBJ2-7,CASSHPSGSYEQYF,TGTGCCAGCAGCCACCCTTCCGGGAGCTACGAGCAGTACTTC
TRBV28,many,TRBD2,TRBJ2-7,CASSSPGAGGSYEQYF,TGTGCCAGCAGCTCCCCGGGGGCGGGAGGTTCCTACGAGCAGTACTTC
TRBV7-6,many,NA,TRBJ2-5,CASSTPISGTQYF,TGTGCCAGCAGCACCCCAATTTCAGGGACCCAGTACTTC
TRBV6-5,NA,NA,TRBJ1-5,CASSYSPDHQPQHF,TGTGCCAGCAGTTACTCTCCCGACCATCAGCCCCAGCATTTT